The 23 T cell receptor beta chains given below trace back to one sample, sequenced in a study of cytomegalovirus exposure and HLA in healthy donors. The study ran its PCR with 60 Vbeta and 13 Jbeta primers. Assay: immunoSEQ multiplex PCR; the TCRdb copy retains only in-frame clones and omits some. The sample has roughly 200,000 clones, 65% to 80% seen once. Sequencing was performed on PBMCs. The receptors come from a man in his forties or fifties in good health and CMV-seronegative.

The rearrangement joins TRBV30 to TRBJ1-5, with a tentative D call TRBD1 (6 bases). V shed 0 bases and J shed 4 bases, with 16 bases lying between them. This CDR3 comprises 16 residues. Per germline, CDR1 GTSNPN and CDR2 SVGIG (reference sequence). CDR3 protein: CAWSVRWQGRNQPQHF. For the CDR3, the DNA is TGTGCCTGGAGTGTACGTTGGCAGGGGAGAAATCAGCCCCAGCATTTT.

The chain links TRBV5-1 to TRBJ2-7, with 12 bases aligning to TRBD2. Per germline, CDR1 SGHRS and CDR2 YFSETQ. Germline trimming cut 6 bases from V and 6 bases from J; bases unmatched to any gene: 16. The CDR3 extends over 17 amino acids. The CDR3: CASTNSASGRALGEQYF. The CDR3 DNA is TGCGCCAGCACTAACAGCGCTAGCGGGAGGGCCTTGGGCGAGCAGTACTTC.

The CDR3 nucleotides read TGTGCCAGCAGCCCGACAGGGGATTGGGATCAGCCCCAGCATTTT. Amino acid sequence: CASSPTGDWDQPQHF. The chain employs TRBV7-9 and TRBJ1-5, with 8 bases aligning to TRBD1. V shed 5 bases and J 5 bases; nucleotides not matched to a gene: 8. The CDR3 sequence is 15 residues long. Per the germline V gene, CDR1 is SEHNR and CDR2 is FQNEAQ (reference sequence).

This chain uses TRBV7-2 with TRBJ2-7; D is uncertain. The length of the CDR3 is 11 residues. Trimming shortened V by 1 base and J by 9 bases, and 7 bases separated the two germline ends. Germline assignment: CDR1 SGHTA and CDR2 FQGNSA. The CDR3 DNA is TGTGCCAGCAGCTTAGGTTGGGCGCAGTACTTC. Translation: CASSLGWAQYF.

This chain's CDR3 is CASSLGSSGANVLTF. CDR3 nucleotide sequence: TGTGCCAGCAGTTTGGGCAGCTCTGGGGCCAACGTCCTGACTTTC. The gene calls are TRBV27 and TRBJ2-6; D is undetermined. CDR1 MNHEY and CDR2 SMNVEV come from the germline V gene (reference sequence). CDR3 size: 15 residues. V dropped 3 bases and J dropped 0 bases, with 6 bases sitting between them.

In nucleotides, the CDR3 is TGCGCCAGCAGCGTACAAGGGAGCACTGAAGCTTTCTTT. It yields the protein CASSVQGSTEAFF. This rearrangement joins TRBV5-1 to TRBJ1-1, with D unresolved. CDR3 length equals 13 residues. Germline V CDR1 and CDR2: SGHRS, YFSETQ. Trimming cost V 4 bases and J 4 bases, with 11 bases left between them.

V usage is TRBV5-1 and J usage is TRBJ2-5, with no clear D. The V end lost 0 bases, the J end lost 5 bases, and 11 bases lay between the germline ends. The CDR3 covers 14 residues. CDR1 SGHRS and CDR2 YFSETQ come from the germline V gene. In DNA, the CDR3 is TGCGCCAGCAGCTTGGAAGGTCCCGGGGAGACCCAGTACTTC. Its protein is CASSLEGPGETQYF.

The CDR3 coding sequence is TGTGCCAGCAGTGGGGGGGAGCCCTACTACGAGCAGTACTTC. Its translation is CASSGGEPYYEQYF. The chain joins TRBV27 to TRBJ2-7, with TRBD2 matching over 7 bases. Losses at the gene ends were 5 bases for V and 3 bases for J; bases not matched to a gene: 7. This CDR3 is 14 amino acids long. Germline V gene sequence: CDR1 MNHEY, CDR2 SMNVEV (reference sequence).

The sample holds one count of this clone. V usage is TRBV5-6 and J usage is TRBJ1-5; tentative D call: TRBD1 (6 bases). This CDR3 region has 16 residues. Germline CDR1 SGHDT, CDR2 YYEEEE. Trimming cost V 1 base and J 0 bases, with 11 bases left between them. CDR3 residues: CASSLTGSYSNQPQHF. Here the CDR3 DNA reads TGTGCCAGCAGCTTGACAGGGAGCTATAGCAATCAGCCCCAGCATTTT.

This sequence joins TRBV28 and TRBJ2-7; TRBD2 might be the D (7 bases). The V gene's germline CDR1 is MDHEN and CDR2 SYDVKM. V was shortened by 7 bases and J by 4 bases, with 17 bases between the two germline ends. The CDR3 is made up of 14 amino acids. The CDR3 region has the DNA TGTGCCAGCACCCCTGGGGGGGCCGGGTACGAGCAGTACTTC. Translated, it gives CASTPGGAGYEQYF.

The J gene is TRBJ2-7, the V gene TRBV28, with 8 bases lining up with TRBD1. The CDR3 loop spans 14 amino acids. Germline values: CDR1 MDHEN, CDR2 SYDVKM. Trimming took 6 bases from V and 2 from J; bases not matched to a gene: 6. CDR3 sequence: CASRHGQGAYEQYF. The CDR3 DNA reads TGTGCCAGCAGACACGGACAGGGCGCCTACGAGCAGTACTTC. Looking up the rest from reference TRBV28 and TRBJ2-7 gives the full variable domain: DVKVTQSSRYLVKRTGEKVFLECVQDMDHENMFWYRQDPGLGLRLIYFSYDVKMKEKGDIPEGYSVSREKKERFSLILESASTNQTSMYLCASRHGQGAYEQYFGPGTRLTVT.

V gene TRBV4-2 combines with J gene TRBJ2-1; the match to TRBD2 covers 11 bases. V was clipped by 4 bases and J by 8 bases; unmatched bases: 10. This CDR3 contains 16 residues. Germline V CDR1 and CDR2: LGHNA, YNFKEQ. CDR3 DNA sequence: TGTGCCAGCAGCCCTTACACTAGCGGGAGCTATGATGAGCAGTTCTTC. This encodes CASSPYTSGSYDEQFF.

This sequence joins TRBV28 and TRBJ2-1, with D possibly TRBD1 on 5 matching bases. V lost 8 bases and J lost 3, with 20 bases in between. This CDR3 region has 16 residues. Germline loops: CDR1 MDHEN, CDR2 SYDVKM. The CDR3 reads CASGSIGAADYNEQFF. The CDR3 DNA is TGTGCCAGCGGGTCCATTGGGGCGGCGGACTACAATGAGCAGTTCTTC.

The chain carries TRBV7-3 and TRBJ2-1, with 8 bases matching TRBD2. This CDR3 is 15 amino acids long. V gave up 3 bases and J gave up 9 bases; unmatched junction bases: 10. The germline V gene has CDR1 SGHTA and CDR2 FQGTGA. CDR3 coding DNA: TGTGCCAGCAGCTTGAATCCCGGGACTAGGGCTGAGCAGTTCTTC. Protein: CASSLNPGTRAEQFF. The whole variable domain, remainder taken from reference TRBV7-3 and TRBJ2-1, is GAGVSQTPSNKVTEKGKYVELRCDPISGHTALYWYRQSLGQGPEFLIYFQGTGAADDSGLPNDRFFAVRPEGSVSTLKIQRTERGDSAVYLCASSLNPGTRAEQFFGPGTRLTVL.

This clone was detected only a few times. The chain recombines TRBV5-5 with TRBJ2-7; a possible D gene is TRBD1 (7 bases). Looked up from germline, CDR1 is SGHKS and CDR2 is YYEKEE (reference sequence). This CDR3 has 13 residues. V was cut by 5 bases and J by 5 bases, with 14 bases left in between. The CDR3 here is CASRRGQIDEQYF. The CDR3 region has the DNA TGTGCCAGCAGGCGGGGACAGATCGACGAGCAGTACTTC.

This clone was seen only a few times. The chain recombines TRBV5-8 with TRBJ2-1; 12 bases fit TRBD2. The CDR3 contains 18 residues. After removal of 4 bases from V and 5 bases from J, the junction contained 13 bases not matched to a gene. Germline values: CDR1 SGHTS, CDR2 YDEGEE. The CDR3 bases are TGTGCCAGCAGCCCGACCCTTTGGACTAGCGGGAACCACAATGAGCAGTTCTTC. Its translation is CASSPTLWTSGNHNEQFF.

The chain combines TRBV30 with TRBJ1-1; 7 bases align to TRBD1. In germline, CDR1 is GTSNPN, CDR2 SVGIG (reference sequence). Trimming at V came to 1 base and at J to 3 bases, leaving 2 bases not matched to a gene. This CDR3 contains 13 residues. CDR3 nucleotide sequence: TGTGCCTGGAGTGATACAGGGGACACTGAAGCTTTCTTT. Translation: CAWSDTGDTEAFF. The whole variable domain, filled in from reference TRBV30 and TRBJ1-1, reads SQTIHQWPATLVQPVGSPLSLECTVEGTSNPNLYWYRQAAGRGLQLLFYSVGIGQISSEVPQNLSASRPQDRQFILSSKKLLLSDSGFYLCAWSDTGDTEAFFGQGTRLTVV.

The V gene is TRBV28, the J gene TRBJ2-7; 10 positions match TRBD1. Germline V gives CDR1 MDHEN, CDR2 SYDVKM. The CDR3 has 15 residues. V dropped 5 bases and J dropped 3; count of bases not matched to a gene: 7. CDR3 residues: CASSIPWTGGYEQYF. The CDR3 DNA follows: TGTGCCAGCAGTATACCATGGACAGGGGGCTACGAGCAGTACTTC. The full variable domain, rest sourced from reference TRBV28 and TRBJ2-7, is DVKVTQSSRYLVKRTGEKVFLECVQDMDHENMFWYRQDPGLGLRLIYFSYDVKMKEKGDIPEGYSVSREKKERFSLILESASTNQTSMYLCASSIPWTGGYEQYFGPGTRLTVT.

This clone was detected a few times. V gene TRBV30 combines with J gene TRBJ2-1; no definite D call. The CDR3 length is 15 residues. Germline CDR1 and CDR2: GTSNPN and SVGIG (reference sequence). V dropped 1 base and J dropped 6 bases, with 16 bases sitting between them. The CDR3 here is CAWSDFGLGINEQFF. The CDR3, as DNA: TGTGCCTGGAGTGATTTTGGCCTAGGTATCAATGAGCAGTTCTTC.

The CDR3 spells CASSLTGGFGSYEQYF. DNA of the CDR3: TGTGCCAGCAGTTTAACAGGGGGATTCGGCTCCTACGAGCAGTACTTC. The chain uses TRBV27 and TRBJ2-7, with 8 bases matching TRBD1. The CDR3 is 16 residues long. Germline CDR1 is MNHEY and CDR2 is SMNVEV (reference sequence). V lost 2 bases, J lost 0 bases, and 6 bases stayed unmatched.

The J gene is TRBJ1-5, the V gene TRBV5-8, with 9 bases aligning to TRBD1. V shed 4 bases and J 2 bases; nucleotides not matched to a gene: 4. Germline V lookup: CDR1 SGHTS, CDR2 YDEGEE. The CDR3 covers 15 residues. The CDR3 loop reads CASSRGQGGNQPQHF. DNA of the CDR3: TGTGCCAGCAGCCGGGGACAGGGCGGCAATCAGCCCCAGCATTTT. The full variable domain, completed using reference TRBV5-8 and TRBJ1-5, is EAGVTQSPTHLIKTRGQQATLRCSPISGHTSVYWYQQALGLGLQFLLWYDEGEERNRGNFPPRFSGRQFPNYSSELNVNALELEDSALYLCASSRGQGGNQPQHFGDGTRLSIL.

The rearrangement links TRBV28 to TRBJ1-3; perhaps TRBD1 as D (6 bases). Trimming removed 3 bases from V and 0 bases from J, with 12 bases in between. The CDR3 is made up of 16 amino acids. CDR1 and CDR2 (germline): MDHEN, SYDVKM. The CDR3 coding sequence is TGTGCCAGCAGTTTTAGACAGGCGATCTCTGGAAACACCATATATTTT. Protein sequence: CASSFRQAISGNTIYF.

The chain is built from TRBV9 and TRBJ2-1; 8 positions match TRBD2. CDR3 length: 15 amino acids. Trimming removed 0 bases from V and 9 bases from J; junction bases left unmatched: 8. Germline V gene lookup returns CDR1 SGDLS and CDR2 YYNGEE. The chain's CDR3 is CASSVESGGRGEQFF. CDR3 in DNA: TGTGCCAGCAGCGTAGAATCGGGAGGGCGGGGTGAGCAGTTCTTC.